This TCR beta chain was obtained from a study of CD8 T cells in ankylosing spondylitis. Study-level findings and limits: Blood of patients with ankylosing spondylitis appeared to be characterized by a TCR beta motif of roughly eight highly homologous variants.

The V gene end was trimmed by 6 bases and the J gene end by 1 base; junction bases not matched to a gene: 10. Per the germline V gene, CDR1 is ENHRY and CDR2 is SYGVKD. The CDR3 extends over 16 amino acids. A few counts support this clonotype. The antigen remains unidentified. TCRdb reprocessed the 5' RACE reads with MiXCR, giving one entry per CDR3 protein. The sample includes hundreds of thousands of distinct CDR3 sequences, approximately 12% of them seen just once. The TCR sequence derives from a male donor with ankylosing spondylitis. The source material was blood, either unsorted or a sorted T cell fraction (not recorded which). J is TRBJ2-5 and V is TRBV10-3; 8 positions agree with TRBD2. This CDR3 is CAISPLGTSGQETQYF. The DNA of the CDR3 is TGTGCCATCAGCCCCCTCGGTACTAGCGGCCAAGAGACCCAGTACTTC.